This TCR beta chain was recorded in a study of regulatory T cells in long-lasting Graves disease. Study findings and constraints: New patients shared fewer public clonotypes (roughly 910) than persistent patients did (over 2,500). Persistent cases of Graves' showed reduced TCR diversity relative to newly diagnosed patients.

There are 11 residues in the CDR3. The V end was cut by 1 base, the J end by 12 bases, with 10 bases between. Germline V CDR1 and CDR2: MGHRA, YSYEKL. Building the TCR beta libraries relied on iRepertoire HTBI primers, and CDR3 regions underwent Arm-PCR. TCRdb recomputed calls from the multiplex PCR reads with MiXCR, one row per CDR3 protein. Of 440,000 or so distinct CDR3 sequences in the sample, 14% to 15% were seen once. Time point here: newly diagnosed GD, antithyroid drugs for less than 3 months. PBMC-derived RNA was used for the TCR library. This clonotype was found many times. The antigen is unknown. These same data were also listed under a study on T cells in Graves' hyperthyroidism and ophthalmopathy. That paper states: Carried out on the TCR CDR3, a first-round RT-PCR used the HTBI primer set.

This TCR derives from a woman in her 30s with Graves disease. Sequencing was performed on peripheral blood mononuclear cells (PBMCs), taken at new diagnosis, from a patient treated with antithyroid drugs. This rearrangement joins TRBV4-1 to TRBJ2-7; D unclear. The CDR3 sequence: CASSQGLELYF. The CDR3 DNA sequence: TGCGCCAGCAGCCAAGGCCTAGAATTGTACTTC.